A single sample gave rise to the 22 T cell receptor beta chains below, sequenced in a study of cytomegalovirus exposure and HLA in healthy donors. Researchers ran the PCR with 60 Vbeta and 13 Jbeta primers. Profiling relied on immunoSEQ multiplex PCR, and the TCRdb table lists in-frame clones only, not all of them. The sample records about 160,000 clones, 60% to 85% being singletons. Sequenced material: PBMCs. These receptors were taken from a young man in good health and CMV-seropositive.

The V and J genes are TRBV5-1 and TRBJ2-7, with 7 bases that match TRBD1. With 4 bases clipped from V and 6 bases from J, the junction kept 7 bases outside the gene matches. The CDR3 runs to 13 residues. Germline assignment: CDR1 SGHRS and CDR2 YFSETQ. CDR3 amino acids: CASSLLPGGEQYF. The DNA of the CDR3 is TGCGCCAGCAGCCTCCTTCCAGGGGGCGAGCAGTACTTC. The full variable domain, its missing parts supplied by reference TRBV5-1 and TRBJ2-7, is KAGVTQTPRYLIKTRGQQVTLSCSPISGHRSVSWYQQTPGQGLQFLFEYFSETQRNKGNFPGRFSGRQFSNSRSEMNVSTLELGDSALYLCASSLLPGGEQYFGPGTRLTVT.

The genes are TRBV5-1 and TRBJ2-3; D call uncertain. CDR1 is SGHRS, CDR2 YFSETQ, per germline. The CDR3 spans 14 residues. Trimming removed 1 base from V and 2 bases from J, with 8 bases in between. CDR3 bases: TGCGCCAGCAGCTTGAGTCAGTCCACAGATACGCAGTATTTT. Translating gives CASSLSQSTDTQYF.

The V and J genes are TRBV19 and TRBJ1-5; D may be TRBD1 (6 bases). Germline lookup yields CDR1 LNHDA and CDR2 SQIVND (reference sequence). The V end lost 3 bases, the J end lost 0 bases, and 9 bases lay between the germline ends. This CDR3 spans 15 amino acids. This chain's CDR3 is CASSMRDISNQPQHF. CDR3 nucleotides: TGTGCCAGTAGTATGAGGGACATTAGCAATCAGCCCCAGCATTTT.

This clone showed up just a few times. This chain connects TRBV2 to TRBJ1-2, with 10 bases that match TRBD1. V lost 5 bases and J lost 3; bases outside the gene matches: 3. The CDR3 consists of 14 residues. CDR1 SNHLY and CDR2 FYNNEI come from the germline V gene. The CDR3 spells CASSKDRGDYGYTF. The CDR3 DNA is TGTGCCAGCAGTAAGGACAGGGGGGACTATGGCTACACCTTC.

The rearrangement links TRBV27 to TRBJ2-5; a possible D gene is TRBD2 (6 bases). V was pared by 2 bases and J by 1 base, with 11 bases between. The CDR3 has 15 amino acids. Germline CDR1 and CDR2: MNHEY and SMNVEV (reference sequence). The CDR3 DNA reads as TGTGCCAGCAGTTTAAAAAGGGACTCCCAAGAGACCCAGTACTTC. It is translated as CASSLKRDSQETQYF.

The chain recombines TRBV28 with TRBJ1-1; a weak D match, TRBD1 (5 bases). V lost 4 bases to trimming and J lost 4 bases, with 16 bases between them. Germline CDR1 reads MDHEN; CDR2 reads SYDVKM. The CDR3 has 15 amino acids. The DNA of the CDR3 is TGTGCCAGCAGTTCCCCCGGGGGGGGGAGCACTGAAGCTTTCTTT. It yields the protein CASSSPGGGSTEAFF.

The rearrangement links TRBV28 to TRBJ1-5; no firm D call. This CDR3 contains 14 residues. Between the trimmed V and J ends, which lost 6 bases and 0 bases, there was a span of 9 bases. Germline CDR1 MDHEN, CDR2 SYDVKM. The CDR3 spells CASSPRGSNQPQHF. In nucleotides, the CDR3 is TGTGCCAGCAGCCCCCGCGGTAGCAATCAGCCCCAGCATTTT.

The table lists this clone with a few counts. The V call is TRBV25-1, the J call TRBJ2-2; 9 bases line up with TRBD1. V gave up 5 bases and J gave up 0 bases; unmatched junction bases: 4. Germline CDR1 MGHDK, CDR2 SYGVNS. The CDR3 sequence is 16 residues long. Here the CDR3 DNA reads TGTGCCAGCAGTACTACAGGGGGCTCGAACACCGGGGAGCTGTTTTTT. It translates to CASSTTGGSNTGELFF.

The chain is built from TRBV19 and TRBJ1-2, with 11 positions matching TRBD1. Per the germline V gene, CDR1 is LNHDA and CDR2 is SQIVND (reference sequence). This CDR3 contains 15 residues. Trimming at V came to 8 bases and at J to 7 bases, leaving 12 bases not matched to a gene. The chain's CDR3 is CASGDRGVTTAGYTF. CDR3 nucleotides: TGTGCCAGTGGGGACAGGGGGGTAACTACGGCTGGCTACACCTTC.

The chain has TRBV29-1 and TRBJ1-6; 7 bases map to TRBD1. This CDR3 has 14 amino acids. Germline-derived CDR1 and CDR2 are SQVTM and ANQGSEA. V shed 5 bases, J shed 7 bases, and the junction held 8 bases outside the gene matches. The CDR3 loop reads CSVRQGALNSPLHF. DNA for the CDR3: TGCAGCGTTAGACAGGGTGCCCTAAATTCACCCCTCCACTTT. Looking up the rest from reference TRBV29-1 and TRBJ1-6 gives the full variable domain: SAVISQKPSRDICQRGTSLTIQCQVDSQVTMMFWYRQQPGQSLTLIATANQGSEATYESGFVIDKFPISRPNLTFSTLTVSNMSPEDSSIYLCSVRQGALNSPLHFGNGTRLTVT.

CDR3 protein: CASSPGLIINSPLHF. CDR3 nucleotide sequence: TGCGCCAGCAGCCCCGGACTGATTATTAATTCACCCCTCCACTTT. The rearrangement links TRBV5-1 to TRBJ1-6; D remains unclear. The CDR3 runs to 15 residues. The germline gives CDR1 SGHRS, CDR2 YFSETQ. V lost 4 bases to trimming and J lost 6 bases, with 14 bases between them.

The genes are TRBV28 and TRBJ2-4; 7 bases map to TRBD1. Germline-derived CDR1 and CDR2 are MDHEN and SYDVKM. V gave up 5 bases and J gave up 1 base; unmatched junction bases: 8. The CDR3 sequence is 16 residues long. CDR3 nucleotides: TGTGCCAGCAGTCTCCCCGGGACAGTCGCCAAAAACATTCAGTACTTC. This encodes CASSLPGTVAKNIQYF.

The gene calls are TRBV7-3 and TRBJ2-5; TRBD2 agrees at 12 bases. With V trimmed by 3 bases and J by 5 bases, 4 bases remained unmatched. Looked up from germline, CDR1 is SGHTA and CDR2 is FQGTGA. The CDR3 sequence is 15 residues long. The CDR3 protein is CASSFGLAGLETQYF. The CDR3 nucleotides are TGTGCCAGCAGCTTCGGACTAGCGGGGTTGGAGACCCAGTACTTC.

CDR3 protein: CASSFRGTGHYGYTF. DNA for the CDR3: TGTGCCAGCAGTTTTAGGGGCACAGGGCACTATGGCTACACCTTC. V usage is TRBV28 and J usage is TRBJ1-2, with TRBD1 as a possible D gene (6 bases). The germline V and J ends were trimmed by 3 bases and 3 bases, with 14 bases remaining between them. This CDR3 contains 15 residues. Germline-derived CDR1 and CDR2 are MDHEN and SYDVKM.

V gene TRBV28 combines with J gene TRBJ2-5; D perhaps matches TRBD1 (5 bases). Germline loops: CDR1 MDHEN, CDR2 SYDVKM. V was shortened by 5 bases and J by 0 bases, with 10 bases between the two germline ends. The CDR3 extends over 14 amino acids. CDR3 in DNA: TGTGCCAGCAGTCCCAGGGTAAACCAAGAGACCCAGTACTTC. As protein: CASSPRVNQETQYF.

This clone appeared once. V usage is TRBV5-4 and J usage is TRBJ2-5, with 9 bases identical to TRBD1. The trim removed 5 bases at V and 2 bases at J, leaving 4 bases unmatched. CDR3 length: 14 amino acids. The germline V gene has CDR1 SGHNT and CDR2 YYREEE (reference sequence). The CDR3 sequence is CASRSGTGQETQYF. CDR3 sequence (DNA): TGTGCCAGCAGATCCGGGACAGGGCAAGAGACCCAGTACTTC.

The chain combines TRBV4-3 with TRBJ2-4; 8 bases are a match to TRBD1. Germline V CDR1 and CDR2: LGHNA, YSLEER. The V gene end was trimmed by 5 bases and the J gene end by 6 bases; junction bases not matched to a gene: 0. The CDR3 sequence is 12 residues long. The CDR3 nucleotides read TGCGCCAGCAGCGACAGGGGAAACATTCAGTACTTC. Encoded protein: CASSDRGNIQYF.

This chain joins TRBV28 and TRBJ1-6, with no clear D. This CDR3 comprises 14 residues. V lost 3 bases and J 8 bases, leaving 11 bases between the germline ends. Per the germline V gene, CDR1 is MDHEN and CDR2 is SYDVKM. The CDR3 DNA follows: TGTGCCAGCAGTTTCGAGAGGGTAGATTCACCCCTCCACTTT. Its translation: CASSFERVDSPLHF.

The chain recombines TRBV5-6 with TRBJ2-7; 11 bases line up with TRBD1. V shed 4 bases and J 4 bases; nucleotides not matched to a gene: 4. This CDR3 contains 14 residues. CDR1 is SGHDT, CDR2 YYEEEE, per germline. The CDR3 spells CASSGGQGGYEQYF. Here the CDR3 DNA reads TGTGCCAGCAGCGGGGGACAGGGGGGATACGAGCAGTACTTC.

V and J are TRBV6-5 and TRBJ1-5; D is ambiguous. The CDR3 loop spans 13 amino acids. CDR1 and CDR2 from the germline V gene are MNHEY and SVGAGI. Trimming left V 6 bases short and J 6 bases short, with 12 bases between. The CDR3 loop is CASRPRLSQPQHF. The CDR3 region has the DNA TGTGCCAGCAGACCCCGTCTATCTCAGCCCCAGCATTTT.

The V and J genes are TRBV27 and TRBJ2-3; D possibly corresponds to TRBD1 (5 bases). Trimming took off 3 bases at V and 4 bases at J, with 11 bases between the two ends. There are 14 residues in the CDR3. Germline CDR1 is MNHEY and CDR2 is SMNVEV (reference sequence). CDR3 sequence reads: CASSFYRIPDTQYF. The CDR3 DNA reads TGTGCCAGCAGTTTTTACAGGATCCCAGATACGCAGTATTTT.

This rearrangement joins TRBV2 to TRBJ1-6; D is uncertain. This CDR3 comprises 10 residues. Looked up from germline, CDR1 is SNHLY and CDR2 is FYNNEI. Trimming pared 3 bases from V and 14 bases from J, leaving 5 bases between. As DNA, the CDR3 is TGTGCCAGCAGTGAGCAGACCCTCCACTTT. It is translated as CASSEQTLHF.